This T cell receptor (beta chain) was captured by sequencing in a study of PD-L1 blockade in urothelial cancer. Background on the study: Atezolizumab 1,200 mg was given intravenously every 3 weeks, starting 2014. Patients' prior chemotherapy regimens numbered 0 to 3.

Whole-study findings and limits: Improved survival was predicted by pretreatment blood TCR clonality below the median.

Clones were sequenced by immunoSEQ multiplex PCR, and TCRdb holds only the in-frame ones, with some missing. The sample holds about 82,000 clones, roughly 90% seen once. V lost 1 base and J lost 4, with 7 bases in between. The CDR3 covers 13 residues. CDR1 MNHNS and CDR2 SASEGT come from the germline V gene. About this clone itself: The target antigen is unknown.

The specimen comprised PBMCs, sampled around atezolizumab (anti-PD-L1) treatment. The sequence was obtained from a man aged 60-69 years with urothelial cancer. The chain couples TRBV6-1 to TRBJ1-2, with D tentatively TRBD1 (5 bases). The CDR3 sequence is CASSEVQGYGYTF. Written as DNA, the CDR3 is TGTGCCAGCAGTGAAGTGCAGGGCTATGGCTACACCTTC.